The 16 T cell receptor beta chains in this list originate from one sample, sequenced in a study of blood T cell repertoires in COVID-19. The assay was immunoSEQ multiplex PCR, and TCRdb's table has in-frame clones only and misses some. The sample has approximately 250,000 clones; approximately 90% are singletons. Sequenced sample: PBMCs or T cells enriched from blood (not recorded which). Receptors were obtained from a woman aged 25 to 39 with acute COVID-19.

CDR3 amino acids: CASSANPARQQDNEQFF. In nucleotides, the CDR3 is TGTGCCAGCAGCGCCAACCCCGCCCGACAGCAAGACAATGAGCAGTTCTTC. This chain joins TRBV9 and TRBJ2-1; D possibly corresponds to TRBD1 (5 bases). The V end lost 3 bases, the J end lost 5 bases, and 21 bases lay between the germline ends. The CDR3 totals 17 residues. Germline values: CDR1 SGDLS, CDR2 YYNGEE.

V gene TRBV11-3 combines with J gene TRBJ1-4, with D perhaps TRBD1 (6 bases). The CDR3 loop spans 15 amino acids. Germline-derived CDR1 and CDR2 are SGHNT and YENEEA. Deletions cut 0 bases from V and 8 bases from J, with 13 bases between. This chain's CDR3 is CASSLDQGKGEKLFF. The CDR3 bases are TGTGCCAGCAGCTTAGATCAGGGGAAGGGGGAAAAACTGTTTTTT.

Concerning this clone itself: The junction does not match germline at one end; this may be a read error. The V call is TRBV6-5, the J call TRBJ1-4; D not resolved. Germline CDR1 is MNHEY and CDR2 is SVGAGI. This CDR3 region has 14 residues. This CDR3 is CASSYSAPKEKLFF. CDR3 in DNA: TGTGCCAGCAGTTACAGCGCGCCTAAGGAAAAACTGTTTTTT.

The chain combines TRBV19 with TRBJ2-7, with 10 bases lining up with TRBD2. Germline assignment: CDR1 LNHDA and CDR2 SQIVND (reference sequence). The CDR3 has 13 residues. The J segment lost 5 bases and the V segment lost 6 bases, leaving 4 bases of the junction unmatched. The CDR3 nucleotides read TGTGCCAGTAGCCCCGGGACTAGCGACGAGCAGTACTTC. It is translated as CASSPGTSDEQYF. Full variable domain (remainder filled in from reference TRBV19 and TRBJ2-7): DGGITQSPKYLFRKEGQNVTLSCEQNLNHDAMYWYRQDPGQGLRLIYYSQIVNDFQKGDIAEGYSVSREKKESFPLTVTSAQKNPTAFYLCASSPGTSDEQYFGPGTRLTVT.

The gene calls are TRBV6-1 and TRBJ2-2; 7 bases line up with TRBD2. Germline assignment: CDR1 MNHNS and CDR2 SASEGT. The CDR3 has 17 amino acids. The trim removed 3 bases at V and 3 bases at J, leaving 10 bases unmatched. The CDR3 reads CASSDLGGSQDTGELFF. The DNA of the CDR3 is TGTGCCAGCAGTGACTTGGGCGGGAGTCAGGACACCGGGGAGCTGTTTTTT.

This rearrangement joins TRBV19 to TRBJ2-2, with 8 nucleotides matching TRBD2. CDR1 is LNHDA and CDR2 is SQIVND in the germline V gene (reference sequence). The CDR3 length is 16 residues. V was clipped by 4 bases and J by 5 bases; unmatched bases: 9. The CDR3 region has the DNA TGTGCCAGTAGTACCATAGCGGGGCCGGGGACCGGGGAGCTGTTTTTT. As protein: CASSTIAGPGTGELFF.

J is TRBJ1-2 and V is TRBV19, with D unresolved. Germline CDR1 LNHDA, CDR2 SQIVND (reference sequence). Trimming stripped 3 bases from V and 3 bases from J, with 11 bases between. CDR3 length: 14 residues. CDR3 nucleotide sequence: TGTGCCAGTAGTATGGCGGAAACTGACTATGGCTACACCTTC. Its protein product is CASSMAETDYGYTF.

The chain has TRBV10-1 and TRBJ2-2; possibly TRBD2 for D (6 bases). CDR1 is WNHNN and CDR2 is SYGVQD in the germline V gene (reference sequence). The CDR3 runs to 13 residues. Deletions cut 6 bases from V and 6 bases from J, with 11 bases between. CDR3 bases: TGCGCCAGCAGCCTGACTAGATCCGGGGAGCTGTTTTTT. Translated, it gives CASSLTRSGELFF.

The rearrangement joins TRBV7-2 to TRBJ2-1, with 10 bases lining up with TRBD2. The trim removed 5 bases at V and 7 bases at J, leaving 11 bases unmatched. Germline assignment: CDR1 SGHTA and CDR2 FQGNSA. This CDR3 is built from 16 residues. The CDR3 sequence: CASSTESGRARNEQFF. Here the CDR3 DNA reads TGTGCCAGCAGCACCGAAAGCGGGAGGGCCCGGAATGAGCAGTTCTTC.

The gene calls are TRBV18 and TRBJ1-1; D unresolved. The V gene's germline CDR1 is KGHSH and CDR2 LQKENI. Deletions cut 0 bases from V and 6 bases from J, with 11 bases between. The CDR3 length is 14 residues. CDR3 DNA sequence: TGTGCCAGCTCACCACCGAATAAGGGAGCTGAAGCTTTCTTT. This codes for CASSPPNKGAEAFF.

The chain employs TRBV18 and TRBJ2-2, with TRBD2 matching over 7 bases. The CDR3 sequence is 18 residues long. The junction had 14 bases not matched to a gene; V was cut back by 1 base and J by 6 bases. Germline values: CDR1 KGHSH, CDR2 LQKENI. The CDR3 loop is CASSPLSLLLAGAGELFF. The CDR3 DNA reads TGTGCCAGCTCACCACTATCTCTATTGTTGGCGGGAGCCGGGGAGCTGTTTTTT.

DNA for the CDR3: TGTGCCAGCAGCTCCCCTGGTTCAGGAAACGAGCAGTACTTC. Protein sequence: CASSSPGSGNEQYF. This chain uses TRBV5-5 with TRBJ2-7; no firm D call. This CDR3 comprises 14 residues. CDR1 and CDR2 (germline): SGHKS, YYEKEE (reference sequence). The V end was cut by 3 bases, the J end by 5 bases, with 15 bases between. Full variable domain (outside the CDR3, taken from reference TRBV5-5 and TRBJ2-7): DAGVTQSPTHLIKTRGQQVTLRCSPISGHKSVSWYQQVLGQGPQFIFQYYEKEERGRGNFPDRFSARQFPNYSSELNVNALLLGDSALYLCASSSPGSGNEQYFGPGTRLTVT.

This clone showed up just once. The chain recombines TRBV3-1 (or the pseudogene TRBV3-2) with TRBJ1-1; the D gene is possibly TRBD1 (6 bases). The germline gives CDR1 LGHDT, CDR2 YNNKEL (reference sequence). V gave up 7 bases and J gave up 4 bases, with 10 bases separating them. The CDR3 consists of 12 residues. CDR3 DNA sequence: TGTGCCAGCATGGGGGCTAGCACTGAAGCTTTCTTT. This gives the protein CASMGASTEAFF.

The chain employs TRBV4-3 and TRBJ2-1; tentative D call: TRBD2 (5 bases). V lost 0 bases to trimming and J lost 6 bases, with 9 bases between them. The CDR3 spans 14 residues. Germline values: CDR1 LGHNA, CDR2 YSLEER. The CDR3 sequence: CASSQELAGNEQFF. The CDR3 nucleotides read TGCGCCAGCAGCCAAGAGCTAGCTGGCAATGAGCAGTTCTTC.

CDR3 sequence reads: CASSFFLQQGRTEAFF. As DNA, the CDR3 is TGTGCCAGCAGTTTTTTCCTCCAACAGGGGAGGACTGAAGCTTTCTTT. The chain uses TRBV28 and TRBJ1-1; TRBD1 aligns across 7 bases. The CDR3 has 16 residues. After removal of 3 bases from V and 5 bases from J, the junction contained 12 bases not matched to a gene. Germline V gene lookup returns CDR1 MDHEN and CDR2 SYDVKM.

The CDR3 DNA reads TGTGCCAGCAGCCAAGATAGCGACGGATACACCGGGGAGCTGTTTTTT. It specifies CASSQDSDGYTGELFF. This chain joins TRBV3-1 (or the pseudogene TRBV3-2) and TRBJ2-2, with D tentatively TRBD2 (5 bases). From germline, CDR1 is LGHDT and CDR2 YNNKEL (reference sequence). This CDR3 has 16 residues. With 0 bases removed from V and 3 bases from J, the gap between germline ends came to 11 bases.